A single sample is the source of the 4 T cell receptor beta chains below, sequenced in a study of shared clonotypes between healthy human individuals. The naive CD8 fraction comprised CD45RO-negative cells positively selected for CCR7 and excluded terminally differentiated effector memory CD45RA+ cells. Measured with immunoSEQ multiplex PCR; TCRdb has only the in-frame clones, and not every one. The sample shows around 1.9 million clones, roughly 91% of them seen only once. Sequences were obtained from naive CD8+ T cells from PBMCs. The source is a man younger than 30 in good health. Some clones in this sample may be carry-over from other donors' samples.

A remark on this clone: Other DNA variants within this sample encode the same CDR3. V and J are TRBV13 and TRBJ1-1, with D possibly TRBD1 on 5 matching bases. Trimming took 8 bases from V and 1 from J, leaving 8 bases between them. This CDR3 is 12 amino acids long. Germline V lookup: CDR1 PRHDT, CDR2 FYEKMQ (reference sequence). This CDR3 is CASGRGNTEAFF. In DNA form, the CDR3 reads TGTGCCAGCGGGAGGGGGAACACTGAAGCTTTCTTT.

The table lists this clone with a count of one. CDR3 sequence reads: CAWSPAVEPENTIYF. The CDR3 nucleotides are TGTGCCTGGAGCCCGGCTGTAGAACCTGAAAACACCATATATTTT. The chain couples TRBV30 to TRBJ1-3; D is unclear. Germline assignment: CDR1 GTSNPN and CDR2 SVGIG (reference sequence). The CDR3 consists of 15 residues. Trimming left V 3 bases short and J 6 bases short, with 18 bases between. The full variable domain, with the rest looked up from reference TRBV30 and TRBJ1-3, is SQTIHQWPATLVQPVGSPLSLECTVEGTSNPNLYWYRQAAGRGLQLLFYSVGIGQISSEVPQNLSASRPQDRQFILSSKKLLLSDSGFYLCAWSPAVEPENTIYFGEGSWLTVV.

The chain recombines TRBV7-3 with TRBJ1-2; the D gene is possibly TRBD1 (5 bases). The CDR3 is 17 amino acids. The germline V gene has CDR1 SGHTA and CDR2 FQGTGA. Between the trimmed V and J ends, which lost 5 bases and 4 bases, there was a span of 23 bases. The CDR3 nucleotides read TGTGCCAGCAGCCCCGGCCCGGGACTTGACCTTGGCTATGGCTACACCTTC. As protein: CASSPGPGLDLGYGYTF.

This clone has a handful of counts. J is TRBJ1-5 and V is TRBV19, with unresolved D. Germline V CDR1 and CDR2: LNHDA, SQIVND (reference sequence). Trimming stripped 7 bases from V and 3 bases from J, with 13 bases between. This CDR3 region has 14 residues. CDR3 coding DNA: TGTGCCAGTAATTATGGTGCGAACAATCAGCCCCAGCATTTT. It codes for CASNYGANNQPQHF.